One sample yielded the 14 T cell receptor delta chains listed below, sequenced in a study of γδ T cells in repeated Plasmodium falciparum infection (dated by TCRdb to the early 2020s). Library preparation used multiplex PCR. The data were produced on an Illumina MiSeq. TCRdb reran clone calling on the public reads with CATT; rows sharing one DNA sequence were then combined. The sample table lists over 45,000 delta-chain clones, 1.5% to 2% of them with a count of one. Of the sample, about 8.6% is held by the ten largest clones. For bulk TCR repertoire analysis, Vgamma9/Vdelta2+ and Vdelta2-negative gammadelta T cell populations were flow-sorted out of peripheral blood mononuclear cells. Sample: gamma-delta T cells from blood. These receptors were taken from a pool of human donors (malaria-infected and uninfected, not separated).

About this clone itself: A read error may be the cause here, since a much bigger clone is one base away. At the DNA level, this CDR3 is encoded by other sequences in the same sample as well. The chain uses TRDV1 and TRDJ1; 11 bases align to TRDD3. This CDR3 contains 21 residues. The germline gives CDR1 TSWWSYY, CDR2 QGS. V lost 6 bases and J lost 0; bases outside the gene matches: 21. In DNA form, the CDR3 reads TGTGCTCTTGGCGACCAAGGGTACTGGGGGATAGCCCTCTCGTACACCGATAAACTCATCTTT. Translation: CALGDQGYWGIALSYTDKLIF.

This clone turned up a few times. The genes are TRDV2 and TRDJ1, with 10 bases matching TRDD3. The J gene, absent from TCRdb, was called here by matching the DNA to germline. This CDR3 region has 18 residues. Per the germline V gene, CDR1 is GEAIGNYY and CDR2 is EKD. Trimming took 3 bases from V and 1 from J; bases not matched to a gene: 13. CDR3 DNA sequence: TGTGCCTGTGACGTATTATTACTGGGGGATCCGGGCACCGATAAACTCATCTTT. As protein: CACDVLLLGDPGTDKLIF.

This clone is labeled medium-sized. The identical CDR3 is also encoded by other nucleotide sequences in the sample. CDR3 loop: CALKPGIGDKLIF. CDR3 DNA sequence: TGTGCTCTGAAGCCGGGGATTGGCGATAAACTCATCTTT. The V call is TRDV1, the J call TRDJ1; D may be TRDD3 (6 bases). Trimming took off 9 bases at V and 4 bases at J, with 15 bases between the two ends. This CDR3 contains 13 residues. Germline V lookup: CDR1 TSWWSYY, CDR2 QGS.

In its sample, this clone was seen a few times. TCRdb's protein, taken from a much larger clone, differs from this DNA's translation at residue 3, likely owing to a read error; the protein displayed comes from the DNA. This chain links TRDV3 with TRDJ1; D gene ambiguous. There are 14 residues in the CDR3. Trimming took off 4 bases at V and 0 bases at J, with 15 bases between the two ends. Germline V gene data show CDR1 as TVYSNPD and CDR2 as GDNSRS (reference sequence). CDR3 region: CASGEPGYTDKLIF. The CDR3 region has the DNA TGTGCCTCTGGAGAGCCCGGATACACCGATAAACTCATCTTT.

At least ten counts were recorded for this clone. This DNA translates differently at residue 11 from the TCRdb protein, which is that of a much larger clone; a read error is likely, and the protein shown is the DNA's own translation. The J gene is TRDJ1, the V gene TRDV2; D tentatively reads TRDD2 or TRDD3 (7 bases each). The J gene is not listed in TCRdb, so it was assigned here from a DNA match to germline. The CDR3 has 19 amino acids. Trimming shortened V by 0 bases and J by 0 bases, and 22 bases separated the two germline ends. Germline V CDR1 and CDR2: GEAIGNYY, EKD. The CDR3 reads CACDTFSYGGCGYTDKLIF. DNA of the CDR3: TGTGCCTGTGACACCTTTTCCTACGGGGGATGCGGGTACACCGATAAACTCATCTTT.

This clone was detected a few times. This DNA translates differently at residue 7 from the TCRdb protein, which is that of a much larger clone; a read error is likely, and the protein shown is the DNA's own translation. The rearrangement joins TRDV2 to TRDJ3; D might be TRDD3 (5 bases). TCRdb offers no J gene call, so here the DNA was matched to germline to obtain one. This CDR3 contains 17 residues. Trimming removed 4 bases at V and 2 bases at J, with 14 bases between. Germline V gene lookup returns CDR1 GEAIGNYY and CDR2 EKD. The CDR3 region has the DNA TGTGCCTGTGATGGTACTAGGGGAACCTGGGACACCCGACAGATGTTTTTC. Residues: CACDGTRGTWDTRQMFF.

This clone was recorded at least ten times. The J gene is TRDJ1, the V gene TRDV1; 12 bases align to TRDD3. Trimming at V came to 0 bases and at J to 3 bases, leaving 23 bases not matched to a gene. The germline V gene encodes CDR1 TSWWSYY and CDR2 QGS. This CDR3 comprises 23 residues. CDR3 sequence: CALGELSANLPYWGIPFADKLIF. The CDR3 coding sequence is TGTGCTCTTGGGGAACTATCTGCTAATTTACCGTACTGGGGGATACCCTTTGCCGATAAACTCATCTTT.

This clone was counted between two and nine times. The protein TCRdb gives is from a much larger clone and does not agree with this DNA's translation at residue 5, likely a read error; the protein shown here comes from the DNA. The chain couples TRDV2 to TRDJ1, with 11 bases aligning to TRDD3. Germline matching of the DNA provided the J gene here, since TCRdb leaves it blank. The V segment lost 3 bases and the J segment 8 bases; nucleotides outside the gene matches: 16. CDR1 is GEAIGNYY and CDR2 is EKD in the germline V gene. This CDR3 region has 17 residues. DNA for the CDR3: TGTGCCTGTGACCCCCTGGTTGTTGGGGGATACGGCAAGAAACTCATCTTT. Translation gives CACDPLVVGGYGKKLIF.

Within the sample, this clone is medium-sized. The sample holds other DNA sequences that translate to the same CDR3. The chain has TRDV1 and TRDJ1; 9 nucleotides line up with TRDD3. V lost 5 bases and J lost 0; bases outside the gene matches: 16. Per the germline V gene, CDR1 is TSWWSYY and CDR2 is QGS. There are 19 residues in the CDR3. The CDR3, as DNA: TGTGCTCTTGGGAATTCTGGGTACTGGGGGACAGAATACACCGATAAACTCATCTTT. This translates into CALGNSGYWGTEYTDKLIF.

Comments on this clone: The TCRdb protein comes from a much larger clone and disagrees with this DNA's translation at residue 21, likely due to a read error; the protein given here is derived from the DNA. The chain has TRDV1 and TRDJ1; 13 bases are a match to TRDD3. The J gene, missing from TCRdb, was assigned here through DNA to germline matching. Losses at the gene ends were 5 bases for V and 10 bases for J; bases not matched to a gene: 37. CDR1 TSWWSYY and CDR2 QGS come from the germline V gene. The CDR3 has 24 residues. The CDR3 loop reads CALGPSAFLGLYWGIRLPGRRLIF. In DNA form, the CDR3 reads TGTGCTCTTGGGCCCTCGGCCTTCCTAGGCCTATACTGGGGGATACGGTTGCCGGGCCGTAGACTCATCTTT.

This clone came up a few times. This clone may be a read error of a much larger clone one base away. The identical CDR3 is also encoded by other nucleotide sequences in the sample. This chain uses TRDV1 with TRDJ1; either TRDD2 or TRDD3 may fit D (6 bases each). Trimming removed 3 bases from V and 1 base from J, with 30 bases in between. The germline CDR1 and CDR2 sequences are TSWWSYY and QGS. The CDR3 consists of 21 residues. CDR3 nucleotides: TGTGCTCTTGGGGACCCCCTTCCAACATTACTGGGTGTTTTACTCACCGATAAACTCATCTTT. Protein product: CALGDPLPTLLGVLLTDKLIF.

This clone was counted only a few times. TCRdb attributes to this sequence the protein of a much larger clone, which differs from the DNA translation at residue 7; a read error is likely, and the protein displayed is translated from the DNA. CDR3 residues: CAYRTPSLPTPLSKLIF. CDR3 DNA sequence: TGTGCTTATAGGACCCCAAGCCTTCCTACCCCTCTATCGAAACTCATCTTT. This chain links TRAV38-2/DV8 with TRDJ1, with 9 bases identical to TRDD2. Here the J gene came from matching the DNA to germline, since TCRdb omits it. V trimming: 3 bases; J trimming: 8 bases; junction bases outside the gene matches: 17. Germline CDR1 is TSESDYY and CDR2 is QEAYKQQN. The CDR3 is 17 residues long.

Concerning this clone: TCRdb's protein for this DNA is that of a much larger clone and differs from the translation at residue 15, likely a read error; the protein shown is the DNA translation. This chain joins TRDV1 and TRDJ1; TRDD3 matches 8 bases. The V gene's germline CDR1 is TSWWSYY and CDR2 QGS. This CDR3 region has 21 residues. V lost 1 base and J lost 1; bases outside the gene matches: 20. CDR3 loop: CALGERPFFPLLLGGTDKLIF. As DNA, the CDR3 is TGTGCTCTTGGGGAACGGCCCTTTTTCCCACTTTTACTGGGGGGCACCGATAAACTCATCTTT.

This clone was observed at least ten times. A far bigger clonotype differs at one base, so this is likely a read error. This sample includes further DNA sequences coding for the same CDR3. The V gene is given as TRDV2, and no J gene call is available; TRDD3, the table's D call, was not compared with the DNA. This CDR3 comprises 22 residues. CDR1 is GEAIGNYY and CDR2 is EKD in the germline V gene. The CDR3 DNA follows: TGTGCCTGTTGGCATCCTACGTCTTCTAGGTCTACTGGGGGATATTTTACCGATAAGCTCATCTTT. It encodes CACWHPTSSRSTGGYFTDKLIF.